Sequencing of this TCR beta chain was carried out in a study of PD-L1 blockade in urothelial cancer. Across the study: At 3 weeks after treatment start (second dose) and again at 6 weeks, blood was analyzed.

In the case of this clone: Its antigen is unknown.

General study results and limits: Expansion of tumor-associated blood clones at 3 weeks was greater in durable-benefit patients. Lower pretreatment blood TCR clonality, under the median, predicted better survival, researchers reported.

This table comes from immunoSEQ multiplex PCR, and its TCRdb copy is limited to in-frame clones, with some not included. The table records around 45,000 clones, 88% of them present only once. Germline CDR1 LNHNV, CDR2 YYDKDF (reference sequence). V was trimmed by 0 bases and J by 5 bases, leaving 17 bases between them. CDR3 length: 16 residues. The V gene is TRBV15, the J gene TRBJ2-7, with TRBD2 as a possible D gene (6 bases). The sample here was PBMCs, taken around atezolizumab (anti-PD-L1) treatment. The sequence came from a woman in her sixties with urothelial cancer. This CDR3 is CATSRDSWQGGNEQYF. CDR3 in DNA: TGTGCCACCAGCAGAGATTCCTGGCAGGGAGGCAACGAGCAGTACTTC. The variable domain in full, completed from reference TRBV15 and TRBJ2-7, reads DAMVIQNPRYQVTQFGKPVTLSCSQTLNHNVMYWYQQKSSQAPKLLFHYYDKDFNNEADTPDNFQSRRPNTSFCFLDIRSPGLGDTAMYLCATSRDSWQGGNEQYFGPGTRLTVT.